This TCR beta chain was sequenced in a study of cytomegalovirus exposure and HLA in healthy donors. In the study overall: The roughly 660 first-cohort repertoires shared a platform with the 120 or so validation repertoires, as reported in a later analysis. The study's findings and limits: Specificity for CMV antigens was confirmed in vitro for a few of the CMV-associated chains.

Repertoires were generated with immunoSEQ multiplex PCR, while TCRdb's copy carries only in-frame clones and drops some. The sample has about 180,000 clones; about nine tenths are singletons. This clone was observed a single time. Its antigen is currently unknown. This CDR3 contains 14 residues. CDR1 SEHNR and CDR2 FQNEAQ come from the germline V gene (reference sequence). V lost 4 bases to trimming and J lost 6 bases, with 14 bases between them. This chain connects TRBV7-9 to TRBJ2-3, with D maybe TRBD2 (6 bases). This receptor was taken from a man younger than 30 in good health and CMV-seropositive. Sequenced: PBMCs. CDR3 sequence (DNA): TGTGCCAGCAGCTCCCCCGGAACTAGCGATACGCAGTATTTT. This sequence encodes CASSSPGTSDTQYF.